Below, 14 T cell receptor beta chains from the same sample are listed, as sequenced in a study of shared clonotypes between healthy human individuals. Profiled with immunoSEQ multiplex PCR; TCRdb holds only in-frame clones, not every one. In the table there are over a million clones, approximately 78% of which are singletons. The sequenced material came from memory CD4+ T cells from PBMCs. As for subset: CD45RA-negative fraction. These receptors all come from a man younger than 30 in good health. Some clones in this sample may be carry-over from other donors' samples.

On this clone: Within the sample, other DNA sequences also encode this same CDR3. This chain uses TRBV6-5 with TRBJ1-6, with TRBD1 as a possible D gene (5 bases). Between the trimmed V and J ends, which lost 1 base and 8 bases, there was a span of 9 bases. Germline V gene sequence: CDR1 MNHEY, CDR2 SVGAGI. The CDR3 has 14 residues. The CDR3 DNA follows: TGTGCCAGCAGTTACTTGCGGGGGGATTCACCCCTCCACTTT. Encoded protein: CASSYLRGDSPLHF.

This clone was detected only a few times. The chain joins TRBV7-9 to TRBJ1-1; no reliable D call. Germline CDR1 reads SEHNR; CDR2 reads FQNEAQ (reference sequence). Between the trimmed V and J ends, which lost 5 bases and 1 base, there was a span of 8 bases. The CDR3 extends over 13 amino acids. In DNA, the CDR3 is TGTGCCAGCAGCCAGTTGGGGAACACTGAAGCTTTCTTT. Translated, it gives CASSQLGNTEAFF. The whole variable domain, filled in from reference TRBV7-9 and TRBJ1-1, reads DTGVSQNPRHKITKRGQNVTFRCDPISEHNRLYWYRQTLGQGPEFLTYFQNEAQLEKSRLLSDRFSAERPKGSFSTLEIQRTEQGDSAMYLCASSQLGNTEAFFGQGTRLTVV.

J is TRBJ2-7 and V is TRBV6-1, with D perhaps matching TRBD2 (6 bases). This CDR3 has 14 residues. CDR1 MNHNS and CDR2 SASEGT come from the germline V gene. The V and J ends lost 5 bases and 2 bases respectively, with 13 bases between them. CDR3 DNA: TGTGCCAGCAGTTTGGCGGGGCCTCCCTACGAGCAGTACTTC. Translation gives CASSLAGPPYEQYF.

The chain joins TRBV29-1 to TRBJ2-7, with D unclear. The V gene lost 5 bases and the J gene lost 5 bases, with 7 bases spanning the gap. Germline-derived CDR1 and CDR2 are SQVTM and ANQGSEA. This CDR3 is built from 10 residues. The CDR3 here is CSVRVDEQYF. CDR3 DNA: TGCAGCGTTAGAGTAGACGAGCAGTACTTC.

This clone was observed once. This rearrangement joins TRBV5-6 to TRBJ2-2; 9 positions match TRBD2. Per the germline V gene, CDR1 is SGHDT and CDR2 is YYEEEE. This CDR3 has 16 amino acids. V shed 0 bases and J 2 bases; nucleotides not matched to a gene: 2. The CDR3 here is CASSLGLAGNTGELFF. CDR3 sequence (DNA): TGTGCCAGCAGCTTGGGGCTAGCGGGAAACACCGGGGAGCTGTTTTTT.

The chain has TRBV5-1 and TRBJ2-2; 8 bases agree with TRBD2. The CDR3 is made up of 16 amino acids. Germline trimming cut 5 bases from V and 4 bases from J; bases unmatched to any gene: 10. Germline V lookup: CDR1 SGHRS, CDR2 YFSETQ. The DNA for the CDR3 is TGCGCCAGCAGATTAGATAGCGGGGTCGGCACCGGGGAGCTGTTTTTT. Translation gives CASRLDSGVGTGELFF.

This sequence joins TRBV5-4 and TRBJ2-7; TRBD1 aligns across 12 bases. The ends lost 2 bases at V and 7 bases at J; junction bases unmatched: 7. This CDR3 is built from 15 residues. CDR1 is SGHNT and CDR2 is YYREEE in the germline V gene (reference sequence). CDR3 loop: CASSFRDRGLREQYF. For the CDR3, the DNA is TGTGCCAGCAGCTTCCGGGACAGGGGGCTGCGGGAGCAGTACTTC. The whole variable domain, filled in from reference TRBV5-4 and TRBJ2-7, reads ETGVTQSPTHLIKTRGQQVTLRCSSQSGHNTVSWYQQALGQGPQFIFQYYREEENGRGNFPPRFSGLQFPNYSSELNVNALELDDSALYLCASSFRDRGLREQYFGPGTRLTVT.

This rearrangement joins TRBV7-9 to TRBJ1-5, with 9 bases matching TRBD1. Germline values: CDR1 SEHNR, CDR2 FQNEAQ (reference sequence). The CDR3 loop spans 15 amino acids. V dropped 1 base and J dropped 6; count of bases not matched to a gene: 4. DNA for the CDR3: TGTGCCAGCAGCTTAGACGGACAGGGGAGTCAGCCCCAGCATTTT. This encodes CASSLDGQGSQPQHF.

Of note for this clone: This sequence may be a read error, since a much larger clone differs from it by one base. The same CDR3 is also encoded by other DNA sequences in this sample. CDR3 DNA: TGCAGCGTTGAGCCTAGCGGGAGGTACGAGCAGTACTTT. Its protein product is CSVEPSGRYEQYF. This rearrangement joins TRBV29-1 to TRBJ2-7; 11 nucleotides match TRBD2. CDR3 length: 13 amino acids. CDR1 SQVTM and CDR2 ANQGSEA come from the germline V gene.

This clone appeared many times. The same CDR3 can be traced to other DNA sequences in this sample. The chain combines TRBV5-1 with TRBJ2-3, with D unresolved. This CDR3 region has 14 residues. With 4 bases removed from V and 0 bases from J, the gap between germline ends came to 9 bases. From germline, CDR1 is SGHRS and CDR2 YFSETQ. The CDR3 DNA is TGCGCCAGCAGCCCTGACGGGAGCACAGATACGCAGTATTTT. As protein: CASSPDGSTDTQYF.

This clone occurred many times. This chain uses TRBV19 with TRBJ2-3; possible D gene TRBD2, 6 bases. There are 18 residues in the CDR3. Germline assignment: CDR1 LNHDA and CDR2 SQIVND (reference sequence). V lost 4 bases and J 8 bases, leaving 28 bases between the germline ends. This chain's CDR3 is CASSTMAGTQGISGTQYF. DNA for the CDR3: TGTGCCAGTAGTACGATGGCCGGGACTCAGGGTATCAGTGGTACGCAGTATTTT.

The chain carries TRBV4-2 and TRBJ2-7, with a weak D call TRBD1 (6 bases). Germline V gene lookup returns CDR1 LGHNA and CDR2 YNFKEQ. V was shortened by 0 bases and J by 5 bases, with 14 bases between the two germline ends. The CDR3 length is 15 residues. The CDR3 sequence is CASSQEAGESNEQYF. The DNA of the CDR3 is TGTGCCAGCAGCCAAGAAGCAGGGGAAAGCAACGAGCAGTACTTC.

V usage is TRBV5-1 and J usage is TRBJ2-1; TRBD2 is a possible D gene (6 bases). V was clipped by 0 bases and J by 0 bases, with 10 bases between them. Germline CDR1 SGHRS, CDR2 YFSETQ. The CDR3 extends over 16 amino acids. The CDR3 spells CASSLAGGSSYNEQFF. The CDR3, as DNA: TGCGCCAGCAGCTTGGCTGGGGGGAGCTCCTACAATGAGCAGTTCTTC. Filled out from reference TRBV5-1 and TRBJ2-1, the complete variable domain reads KAGVTQTPRYLIKTRGQQVTLSCSPISGHRSVSWYQQTPGQGLQFLFEYFSETQRNKGNFPGRFSGRQFSNSRSEMNVSTLELGDSALYLCASSLAGGSSYNEQFFGPGTRLTVL.

The gene calls are TRBV21-1 and TRBJ1-5. TRBV21-1 is listed as a pseudogene. The CDR3 sequence is 11 residues long. CDR3 in DNA: TGTGCCAGCAGGTCCGGGGGGGCCCAGCATTTT. Its translation: CASRSGGAQHF.